Following are 29 T cell receptor beta chains from one sample sequenced in a study of OX40 agonist ivuxolimab in advanced cancers. Clones were sequenced by immunoSEQ multiplex PCR, and TCRdb holds only the in-frame ones, with some missing. This table has roughly 10,000 clones, approximately 71% appearing once. The source was CD4+ or CD8+ T cells sorted from blood, collected in a trial of the OX40 agonist ivuxolimab. The receptor source for this set is an adult with an advanced solid tumor such as melanoma, head and neck, liver or kidney cancer.

The genes are TRBV6-1 and TRBJ2-1; 11 nucleotides match TRBD2. The V segment lost 8 bases and the J segment 4 bases; nucleotides outside the gene matches: 4. The germline V gene has CDR1 MNHNS and CDR2 SASEGT. CDR3 length: 14 amino acids. The CDR3 nucleotides are TGTGCCAGCCAGGGACTAGCGGAATACAATGAGCAGTTCTTC. Protein: CASQGLAEYNEQFF.

This chain connects TRBV7-9 to TRBJ2-1, with 9 bases matching TRBD1. Germline V gene lookup returns CDR1 SEHNR and CDR2 FQNEAQ (reference sequence). J lost 8 bases, V lost 6 bases, and 8 bases had no gene match. This CDR3 has 14 residues. Here the CDR3 DNA reads TGTGCCAGCAGTACCGGGACAGGGTGGTATGAGCAGTTCTTC. It translates to CASSTGTGWYEQFF.

The chain combines TRBV27 with TRBJ2-7; 11 bases agree with TRBD2. This CDR3 comprises 16 residues. Looked up from germline, CDR1 is MNHEY and CDR2 is SMNVEV (reference sequence). Unmatched junction bases numbered 10, after V lost 5 bases and J lost 4 bases. The DNA of the CDR3 is TGTGCCAGCAGTACTTTAGCGGGGGGGTACCTTTACGAGCAGTACTTC. Protein product: CASSTLAGGYLYEQYF.

DNA of the CDR3: TGTGCCAGCAGCTTTAGCGGGAGGACCTACAATGAGCAGTTCTTC. This sequence encodes CASSFSGRTYNEQFF. This chain connects TRBV7-3 to TRBJ2-1, with TRBD2 matching 10 bases. Losses at the gene ends were 3 bases for V and 2 bases for J; bases not matched to a gene: 1. The CDR3 sequence is 15 residues long. Germline CDR1 SGHTA, CDR2 FQGTGA.

In its sample, this clone ranks as medium-sized (0.01 to 0.1%). The chain carries TRBV6-1 and TRBJ2-3; TRBD2 aligns across 12 bases. CDR1 MNHNS and CDR2 SASEGT come from the germline V gene. This CDR3 spans 15 amino acids. V gave up 5 bases and J gave up 4 bases; unmatched junction bases: 4. The CDR3 DNA reads TGTGCCAGCAGTATACTAGCGGGGGGCCCAGATACGCAGTATTTT. Protein product: CASSILAGGPDTQYF.

This sequence joins TRBV18 and TRBJ2-3; 10 bases are a match to TRBD2. CDR1 and CDR2 from the germline V gene are KGHSH and LQKENI. Trimming cost V 4 bases and J 5 bases; bases outside gene matches: 3. The CDR3 has 14 amino acids. The CDR3 nucleotides read TGTGCCAGCTCACTAGCGGGAGGTCTAGATACGCAGTATTTT. It translates to CASSLAGGLDTQYF. The variable domain in full, with the rest retrieved from reference TRBV18 and TRBJ2-3, is NAGVMQNPRHLVRRRGQEARLRCSPMKGHSHVYWYRQLPEEGLKFMVYLQKENIIDESGMPKERFSAEFPKEGPSILRIQQVVRGDSAAYFCASSLAGGLDTQYFGPGTRLTVL.

The chain carries TRBV6-4 and TRBJ2-2, with 7 bases aligning to TRBD1. Unmatched junction bases numbered 8, after V lost 4 bases and J lost 0 bases. CDR1 and CDR2 (germline): MRHNA, SNTAGT. The CDR3 runs 17 residues. CDR3 in DNA: TGTGCCAGCAGTGTCTCTGGGACAGACTCGAACACCGGGGAGCTGTTTTTT. This translates into CASSVSGTDSNTGELFF.

The chain couples TRBV19 to TRBJ2-1; the D is unclear. Germline lookup yields CDR1 LNHDA and CDR2 SQIVND (reference sequence). This CDR3 spans 12 amino acids. With 5 bases removed from V and 8 bases from J, the gap between germline ends came to 10 bases. As DNA, the CDR3 is TGTGCCAGTAGTCCCGCGGTCTATGAGCAGTTCTTC. This gives the protein CASSPAVYEQFF. The full variable domain, with the rest looked up from reference TRBV19 and TRBJ2-1, is DGGITQSPKYLFRKEGQNVTLSCEQNLNHDAMYWYRQDPGQGLRLIYYSQIVNDFQKGDIAEGYSVSREKKESFPLTVTSAQKNPTAFYLCASSPAVYEQFFGPGTRLTVL.

The chain employs TRBV7-1 and TRBJ2-2; 10 bases line up with TRBD1. TRBV7-1 is treated as an ORF (open reading frame) with a function not yet certain. V gave up 5 bases and J gave up 3 bases; unmatched junction bases: 9. This CDR3 comprises 17 residues. The CDR3 DNA follows: TGTGCCAGCAGCGGCACCTCCGGGACAGGGGACACCGGGGAGCTGTTTTTT. This encodes CASSGTSGTGDTGELFF.

The V gene is TRBV4-2, the J gene TRBJ2-5, with TRBD2 matching over 11 bases. The length of the CDR3 is 18 residues. V was pared by 1 base and J by 4 bases, with 11 bases of the junction left unmatched. Germline CDR1 LGHNA, CDR2 YNFKEQ. The CDR3 coding sequence is TGTGCCAGCAGCCAAGGGGCCGGGCTAGCGGGGGGACGAGAGACCCAGTACTTC. This encodes CASSQGAGLAGGRETQYF.

The J gene is TRBJ1-1, the V gene TRBV4-3; D unclear. The germline V gene encodes CDR1 LGHNA and CDR2 YSLEER. CDR3 size: 15 residues. Trimming took off 0 bases at V and 1 base at J, with 9 bases between the two ends. The CDR3 DNA follows: TGCGCCAGCAGCCAAGAGTCCGACGCGAACACTGAAGCTTTCTTT. It codes for CASSQESDANTEAFF.

This clone was detected only a few times. The chain is built from TRBV28 and TRBJ2-7; TRBD2 matches 7 bases. V shed 6 bases, J shed 2 bases, and the junction held 10 bases outside the gene matches. CDR1 is MDHEN and CDR2 is SYDVKM in the germline V gene. This CDR3 is 15 amino acids long. CDR3 in DNA: TGTGCCAGCAGCCTCATGGGAGGGAGCGCCTACGAGCAGTACTTC. Protein product: CASSLMGGSAYEQYF.

J is TRBJ2-1 and V is TRBV7-9; TRBD2 is a possible D gene (5 bases). Germline values: CDR1 SEHNR, CDR2 FQNEAQ (reference sequence). This CDR3 contains 10 residues. Trimming cost V 8 bases and J 7 bases, with 6 bases left between them. The DNA of the CDR3 is TGTGCCAGCGGGAGTAATGAGCAGTTCTTC. It translates to CASGSNEQFF.

This chain joins TRBV10-3 and TRBJ2-2; a weak D match, TRBD2 (6 bases). V gave up 9 bases and J gave up 2 bases, with 19 bases separating them. Germline CDR1 is ENHRY and CDR2 is SYGVKD. CDR3 length equals 16 residues. Written as DNA, the CDR3 is TGTGCCATTCGACAAGAGGGACTTCTCAACACCGGGGAGCTGTTTTTT. This sequence encodes CAIRQEGLLNTGELFF.

This clone has only a few counts. V gene TRBV27 combines with J gene TRBJ1-2; 10 nucleotides line up with TRBD1. The CDR3 covers 14 residues. The V gene end was trimmed by 3 bases and the J gene end by 8 bases; junction bases not matched to a gene: 6. CDR1 is MNHEY, CDR2 SMNVEV, per germline (reference sequence). The CDR3 region is CASSLRTGGKGYTF. CDR3 sequence (DNA): TGTGCCAGCAGTTTGAGGACAGGGGGTAAGGGCTACACCTTC.

This chain joins TRBV15 and TRBJ1-1; a possible D gene is TRBD1 (6 bases). The germline CDR1 and CDR2 sequences are LNHNV and YYDKDF (reference sequence). The CDR3 extends over 11 amino acids. CDR3 sequence: CGSGTTAAAFF. CDR3 in DNA: TGTGGGTCCGGGACAACCGCGGCAGCTTTCTTT.

CDR3: CASSLYLGTDTQYF. Written as DNA, the CDR3 is TGTGCCAGCAGCTTGTATCTGGGTACAGATACGCAGTATTTT. The V and J genes are TRBV5-4 and TRBJ2-3; D gene ambiguous. The CDR3 covers 14 residues. The germline V and J ends were trimmed by 1 base and 3 bases, with 9 bases remaining between them. Germline lookup yields CDR1 SGHNT and CDR2 YYREEE (reference sequence).

The chain has TRBV19 and TRBJ2-2; no definite D call. V was cut by 5 bases and J by 3 bases, with 10 bases left in between. The CDR3 consists of 14 residues. Germline V CDR1 and CDR2: LNHDA, SQIVND (reference sequence). The CDR3 sequence: CASSPFPYTGELFF. In nucleotides, the CDR3 is TGTGCCAGTAGTCCCTTTCCGTACACCGGGGAGCTGTTTTTT.

This clone was detected a few times. The chain links TRBV27 to TRBJ2-2, with 14 positions matching TRBD2. This CDR3 has 14 residues. The trim removed 8 bases at V and 4 bases at J, leaving 0 bases unmatched. Germline V gene sequence: CDR1 MNHEY, CDR2 SMNVEV (reference sequence). The CDR3 here is CASGLAGGTGELFF. The CDR3 bases are TGTGCCAGCGGACTAGCGGGGGGCACCGGGGAGCTGTTTTTT.

The J gene is TRBJ2-7, the V gene TRBV6-1; perhaps TRBD1 as D (6 bases). The germline V gene has CDR1 MNHNS and CDR2 SASEGT. Deletions cut 2 bases from V and 5 bases from J, with 10 bases between. The CDR3 has 13 amino acids. The CDR3 loop reads CASSERGLDEQYF. DNA of the CDR3: TGTGCCAGCAGTGAAAGGGGGTTGGACGAGCAGTACTTC.

The genes are TRBV9 and TRBJ1-1; weak D call: TRBD1 (6 bases). The V end lost 4 bases, the J end lost 0 bases, and 13 bases lay between the germline ends. CDR1 is SGDLS and CDR2 is YYNGEE in the germline V gene. The CDR3 consists of 15 residues. Written as DNA, the CDR3 is TGTGCCAGCAGCCCACAGGGCTGGGTGAACACTGAAGCTTTCTTT. This codes for CASSPQGWVNTEAFF.

This sequence joins TRBV6-5 and TRBJ2-5, with a tentative D call TRBD2 (7 bases). The length of the CDR3 is 15 residues. V lost 2 bases and J lost 5, with 15 bases in between. Germline V CDR1 and CDR2: MNHEY, SVGAGI. The CDR3 DNA sequence: TGTGCCAGCAGTTACATTCGGGGGGCGCTTGAGACCCAGTACTTC. Translated: CASSYIRGALETQYF.

The chain combines TRBV28 with TRBJ2-3; D is uncertain. Trimming took off 3 bases at V and 3 bases at J, with 10 bases between the two ends. The CDR3 contains 14 residues. Germline V CDR1 and CDR2: MDHEN, SYDVKM. The CDR3 loop reads CASSFQRRTDTQYF. The CDR3 region has the DNA TGTGCCAGCAGTTTTCAGCGTCGTACAGATACGCAGTATTTT.

The chain carries TRBV5-4 and TRBJ2-7, with 8 bases identical to TRBD1. Germline assignment: CDR1 SGHNT and CDR2 YYREEE (reference sequence). This CDR3 comprises 15 residues. J gave up 5 bases and V 4 bases, and 11 bases lay outside the gene matches. CDR3 sequence (DNA): TGTGCCAGCAGCCCGCCGGACAGGGTCAGGGACGAGCAGTACTTC. Translation gives CASSPPDRVRDEQYF.

V and J are TRBV27 and TRBJ2-2; the D call may be TRBD1 or TRBD2 (5 bases each). CDR1 is MNHEY and CDR2 is SMNVEV in the germline V gene (reference sequence). The V gene lost 2 bases and the J gene lost 4 bases, with 11 bases spanning the gap. This CDR3 region has 15 residues. The CDR3 spells CASSLGDGSTGELFF. Here the CDR3 DNA reads TGTGCCAGCAGTTTAGGGGACGGATCCACCGGGGAGCTGTTTTTT.

In this sample, this clone turned up once. The V call is TRBV28, the J call TRBJ1-6, with D possibly matching TRBD1 (5 bases). The CDR3 loop spans 17 amino acids. CDR1 is MDHEN, CDR2 SYDVKM, per germline. Trimming removed 3 bases from V and 1 base from J, with 13 bases in between. CDR3 sequence reads: CASSFDKGRSYNSPLHF. The CDR3 DNA reads as TGTGCCAGCAGTTTTGATAAGGGGCGGTCCTATAATTCACCCCTCCACTTT.

The chain recombines TRBV21-1 with TRBJ1-2; TRBD1 is taken as the D call from the table, unchecked against the DNA. TRBV21-1 is a listed pseudogene. The CDR3 loop spans 15 amino acids. The CDR3 DNA reads TGTGCCAGCAGCCCCGACATAAAGGTGGTTAATGGCTACACCTTC. This translates into CASSPDIKVVNGYTF.

The chain links TRBV5-6 to TRBJ2-1; tentatively, D is TRBD2 (6 bases). The V end lost 0 bases, the J end lost 0 bases, and 16 bases lay between the germline ends. This CDR3 is 18 amino acids long. The germline V gene has CDR1 SGHDT and CDR2 YYEEEE. The CDR3 loop is CASSLAHLGRYSYNEQFF. The CDR3, as DNA: TGTGCCAGCAGCTTGGCTCACTTGGGGAGGTACTCCTACAATGAGCAGTTCTTC.

Judged by abundance, this clone is large (0.1 to 1%). This chain joins TRBV28 and TRBJ2-2; D possibly corresponds to TRBD1 (5 bases). There are 14 residues in the CDR3. Germline CDR1 and CDR2: MDHEN and SYDVKM. V was pared by 6 bases and J by 1 base, with 9 bases between. The CDR3 coding sequence is TGTGCCAGCAGGTACAGGATGAACACCGGGGAGCTGTTTTTT. This gives the protein CASRYRMNTGELFF.